The clone carrying this T cell receptor beta chain was seen at least ten times. Its antigen is unidentified. Blood sampling occurred at first hyperthyroidism diagnosis, ahead of any ophthalmopathy symptoms. The data stem from a study of T cells in Graves' hyperthyroidism and ophthalmopathy. The wider study: Staff took peripheral blood when the initial diagnosis was made, before any treatment began.

Findings and limits, study-wide: Before onset, ophthalmopathy was predicted by the model a median about six months earlier.

Trimming took 0 bases from V and 6 from J, leaving 11 bases between them. The CDR3 spans 14 residues. The germline gives CDR1 SGHNT, CDR2 YENEEA. Amplified TCR beta CDR3 regions derived from RNA transcripts. The TCR CDR3 was amplified in a first-round RT-PCR using the HTBI primer set. MiXCR, run by TCRdb on the multiplex PCR reads, gives a single entry per CDR3 protein. The sample consists of some 600,000 distinct CDR3 sequences, approximately 14% of them appearing once. The J gene is TRBJ2-5, the V gene TRBV11-3; weak D call: TRBD2 (6 bases). The TCR sequence derives from a woman in her twenties or thirties with Graves' hyperthyroidism that later progressed to Graves' ophthalmopathy. Sequencing was performed on blood. As DNA, the CDR3 is TGTGCCAGCAGCTTAGATTTCGGGGGAAAGACCCAGTACTTC. Residues: CASSLDFGGKTQYF.